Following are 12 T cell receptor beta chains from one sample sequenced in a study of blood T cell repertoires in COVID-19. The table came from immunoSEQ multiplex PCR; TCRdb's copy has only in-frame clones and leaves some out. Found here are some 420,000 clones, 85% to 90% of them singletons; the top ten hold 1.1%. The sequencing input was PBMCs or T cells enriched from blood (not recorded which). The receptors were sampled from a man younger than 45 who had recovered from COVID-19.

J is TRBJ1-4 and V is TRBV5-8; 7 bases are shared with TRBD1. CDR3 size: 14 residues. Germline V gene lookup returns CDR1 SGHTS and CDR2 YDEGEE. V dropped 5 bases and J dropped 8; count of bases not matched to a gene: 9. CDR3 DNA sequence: TGTGCCAGCAGACATGGGACAGCTGAGGAAAAACTGTTTTTT. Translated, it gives CASRHGTAEEKLFF. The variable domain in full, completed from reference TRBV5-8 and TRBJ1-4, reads EAGVTQSPTHLIKTRGQQATLRCSPISGHTSVYWYQQALGLGLQFLLWYDEGEERNRGNFPPRFSGRQFPNYSSELNVNALELEDSALYLCASRHGTAEEKLFFGSGTQLSVL.

CDR3 in DNA: TGTGCCAGCGGACAGGGCTACTACGAGCAGTACTTC. It is translated as CASGQGYYEQYF. The chain couples TRBV6-5 to TRBJ2-7; TRBD1 aligns across 8 bases. This CDR3 is 12 amino acids long. Trimming removed 8 bases from V and 3 bases from J; junction bases left unmatched: 3. Germline V gene lookup returns CDR1 MNHEY and CDR2 SVGAGI.

In nucleotides, the CDR3 is TGTGCCAGTAGTATAGAGGGTGGGGCGCAGGCGAACGCTCAGCCCCAGCATTTT. Translated, it gives CASSIEGGAQANAQPQHF. The genes are TRBV19 and TRBJ1-5, with D perhaps TRBD1 (5 bases). V was trimmed by 0 bases and J by 6 bases, leaving 21 bases between them. CDR1 and CDR2 (germline): LNHDA, SQIVND (reference sequence). The CDR3 has 18 amino acids. The full variable domain, in which reference TRBV19 and TRBJ1-5 provide the parts outside the CDR3, is DGGITQSPKYLFRKEGQNVTLSCEQNLNHDAMYWYRQDPGQGLRLIYYSQIVNDFQKGDIAEGYSVSREKKESFPLTVTSAQKNPTAFYLCASSIEGGAQANAQPQHFGDGTRLSIL.

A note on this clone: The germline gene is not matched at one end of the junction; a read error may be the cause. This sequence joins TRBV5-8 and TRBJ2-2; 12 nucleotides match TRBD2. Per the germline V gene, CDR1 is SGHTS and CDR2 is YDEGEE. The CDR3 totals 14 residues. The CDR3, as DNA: TGTGCCAGCAGCTTGGTGGCTAGCGGGAGGGAACTGTTTTTT. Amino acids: CASSLVASGRELFF.

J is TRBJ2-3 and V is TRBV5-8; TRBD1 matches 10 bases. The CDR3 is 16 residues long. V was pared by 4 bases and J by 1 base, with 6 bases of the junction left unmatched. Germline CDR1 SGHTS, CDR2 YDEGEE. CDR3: CASSLGTGDRTDTQYF. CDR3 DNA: TGTGCCAGCAGCCTAGGGACAGGGGATCGCACAGATACGCAGTATTTT.

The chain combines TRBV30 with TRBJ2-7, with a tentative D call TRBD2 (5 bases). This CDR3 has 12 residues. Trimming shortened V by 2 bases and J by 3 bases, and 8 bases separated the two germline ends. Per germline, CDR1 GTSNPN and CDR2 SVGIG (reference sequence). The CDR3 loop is CAWSHTSYEQYF. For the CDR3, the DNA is TGTGCCTGGAGTCATACTAGCTACGAGCAGTACTTC.

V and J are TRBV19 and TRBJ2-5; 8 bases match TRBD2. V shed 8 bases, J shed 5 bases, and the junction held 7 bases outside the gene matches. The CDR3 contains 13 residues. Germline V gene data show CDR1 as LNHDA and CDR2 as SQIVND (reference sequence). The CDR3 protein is CASSSGSWETQYF. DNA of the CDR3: TGTGCCAGTTCAAGCGGGAGCTGGGAGACCCAGTACTTC.

CDR3 sequence reads: CASSLEVGFGNTIYF. As DNA, the CDR3 is TGCGCCAGCAGCCTTGAGGTCGGGTTTGGTAACACCATATATTTT. The rearrangement joins TRBV4-1 to TRBJ1-3; D call uncertain. CDR1 and CDR2 (germline): MGHRA, YSYEKL. The CDR3 covers 15 residues. V lost 4 bases and J lost 7, with 17 bases in between.

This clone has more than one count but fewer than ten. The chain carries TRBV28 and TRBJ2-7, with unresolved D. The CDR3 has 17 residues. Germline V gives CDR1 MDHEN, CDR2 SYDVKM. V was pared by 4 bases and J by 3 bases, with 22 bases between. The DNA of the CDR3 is TGTGCCAGCAGTTCGATGACAAACTTCCACGGTGTCTACGAGCAGTACTTC. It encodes CASSSMTNFHGVYEQYF. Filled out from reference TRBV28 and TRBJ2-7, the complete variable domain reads DVKVTQSSRYLVKRTGEKVFLECVQDMDHENMFWYRQDPGLGLRLIYFSYDVKMKEKGDIPEGYSVSREKKERFSLILESASTNQTSMYLCASSSMTNFHGVYEQYFGPGTRLTVT.

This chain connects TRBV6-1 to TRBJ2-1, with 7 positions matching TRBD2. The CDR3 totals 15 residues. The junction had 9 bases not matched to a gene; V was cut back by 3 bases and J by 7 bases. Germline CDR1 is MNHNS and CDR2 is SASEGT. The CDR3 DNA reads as TGTGCCAGCAGTGAGGGAGCGGGAAAGGGGAATGAGCAGTTCTTC. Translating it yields CASSEGAGKGNEQFF.

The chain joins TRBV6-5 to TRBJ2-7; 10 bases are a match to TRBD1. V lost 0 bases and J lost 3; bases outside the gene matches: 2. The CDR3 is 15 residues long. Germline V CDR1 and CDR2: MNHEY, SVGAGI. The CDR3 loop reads CASSYSTGGRYEQYF. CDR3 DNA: TGTGCCAGCAGTTACTCGACAGGGGGCCGCTACGAGCAGTACTTC.

CDR3 bases: TGTGCCAGCAGCCCTGGTGCGGGAGGGGATACGCAGTATTTT. Its protein product is CASSPGAGGDTQYF. The gene calls are TRBV5-4 and TRBJ2-3; 9 bases align to TRBD2. Germline CDR1 and CDR2: SGHNT and YYREEE (reference sequence). This CDR3 comprises 14 residues. J lost 6 bases, V lost 4 bases, and 6 bases had no gene match.